Listed below are T cell receptor beta chains from one sample, sequenced in a study of T cell responses to AZD1222 COVID-19 vaccine. Clones were sequenced by immunoSEQ multiplex PCR, and TCRdb holds only the in-frame ones, with some missing. The table shows over 65,000 clones, with about 91% occurring only once. The material was peripheral blood, obtained on day 0 of MenACWY control vaccination. Receptors originate from an adult in good health. The CDR3 runs from the conserved cysteine through the conserved F or W. D genes are given only for firm matches. Size tells how often a clone was seen (once, few, many) or the class of an expanded clone, and some rows leave it out.

J gene,D gene,V gene,clone size,CDR3 DNA,CDR3 protein
TRBJ2-3,.,TRBV7-3,.,TGTGCCAGCAGCGCCCAGTTCGGGTCCAGCACAGATACGCAGTATTTT,CASSAQFGSSTDTQYF
TRBJ2-2,.,TRBV5-1,.,TGCGCCAGCAGCTGGAGTTCGGGGAACACCGGGGAGCTGTTTTTT,CASSWSSGNTGELFF
TRBJ1-5,.,TRBV29-1,once,TGCAGCGTTGTTCTTTTCGGGGACACTCCCTTTGGGGGCAATCAGCCCCAGCATTTT,CSVVLFGDTPFGGNQPQHF
TRBJ2-7,.,TRBV28,.,TGTGCCAGCAGTTCTCCGGTCCGGGGAACCTACGAGCAGTACTTC,CASSSPVRGTYEQYF
TRBJ2-3,.,TRBV19,.,TGTGCCAGTAGTATTGGGGCCAGGGTAACAGATACGCAGTATTTT,CASSIGARVTDTQYF
TRBJ2-1,TRBD2,TRBV18,.,TGTGCCAGCTCACTAAATCCCGCTAGCGGGGGGAACAATGAGCAGTTCTTC,CASSLNPASGGNNEQFF
TRBJ2-7,.,TRBV12-3/TRBV12-4,.,TGTGCCAGCACCTTGGGTGGGCGGAACGAGCAGTACTTC,CASTLGGRNEQYF
TRBJ2-4,.,TRBV6-5,.,TGTGCCAGCAGTTACTCCACAGGAATAGCCAAAAACATTCAGTACTTC,CASSYSTGIAKNIQYF
TRBJ2-2,TRBD1,TRBV13,.,TGTGCCAGCAGCCTGACAGGGGAAACCGGGGAGCTGTTTTTT,CASSLTGETGELFF
TRBJ2-2,TRBD2,TRBV19,.,TGTGCCAGTAGTATAGGCCCCGGGCTAGCGGCGAACACCGGGGAGCTGTTTTTT,CASSIGPGLAANTGELFF
TRBJ2-3,TRBD2,TRBV6-6,.,TGTGCCAGTGCTCGCTGGGCGGGGGGCCTCACAGATACGCAGTATTTT,CASARWAGGLTDTQYF
TRBJ2-7,.,TRBV9,.,TGTGCCAGCAGCGTAGGCCAGGAAACCTTTTACGAGCAGTACTTC,CASSVGQETFYEQYF
TRBJ2-3,.,TRBV7-2,.,TGTGCCAGCAGCGCCCCGAAACGGGGGATAGATACGCAGTATTTT,CASSAPKRGIDTQYF
TRBJ2-3,TRBD1,TRBV30,.,TGTGCCTGGAGCAGGGACAGTACTAGCACAGATACGCAGTATTTT,CAWSRDSTSTDTQYF
TRBJ2-6,TRBD1,TRBV9,few,TGTGCCAGCAGCGTAGCCGACAGGGGTGGACGTGGGGCCAACGTCCTGACTTTC,CASSVADRGGRGANVLTF
TRBJ2-5,.,TRBV15,.,TGTGCCACCAGCAGAGGTGCGGGACAGCAAGAGACCCAGTACTTC,CATSRGAGQQETQYF
TRBJ1-5,.,TRBV28,.,TGTGCCAGCACCGGGACGGCCCCTCGCGGCGGGCCCCAGCATTTT,CASTGTAPRGGPQHF
TRBJ1-1,TRBD1,TRBV3-1/TRBV3-2,once,TGTGCCAGCAGCCAAGGGGACAGGGTGGGTGAAGCTTTCTTT,CASSQGDRVGEAFF
TRBJ1-4,.,TRBV5-6,.,TGTGCCAGCAGCTTGGCCAGGGAAATAGATGAAAAACTGTTTTTT,CASSLAREIDEKLFF
TRBJ2-2,.,TRBV7-3,few,TGTGCCAGCAGCTCCCAGACTGGCGGGGAGCTGTTTTTT,CASSSQTGGELFF
TRBJ2-1,TRBD2,TRBV28,.,TGTGCCAGCAGTGGGACCGGACTAGCCAAATACAATGAGCAGTTCTTC,CASSGTGLAKYNEQFF
TRBJ1-5,.,TRBV5-4,.,TGTGCCAGCAGCTTGGAGAGGGATCAGCCCCAGCATTTT,CASSLERDQPQHF
TRBJ2-4,.,TRBV2,.,TGTGCCAGCAGTGAGGAGCAACATGAAAACATTCAGTACTTC,CASSEEQHENIQYF
TRBJ1-2,TRBD1,TRBV30,.,TGTGCCTGGAGTGCGACAGGGGGATTGGATGGCTACACCTTC,CAWSATGGLDGYTF
TRBJ1-5,.,TRBV4-3,once,TGCGCCAGCAGCCAAGATCTAGGGGGAAGCAATCAGCCCCAGCATTTT,CASSQDLGGSNQPQHF
TRBJ1-4,.,TRBV2,.,TGTGCCAGCCAGGGATCAACTAATGAAAAACTGTTTTTT,CASQGSTNEKLFF
TRBJ1-4,.,TRBV10-3,.,TGTGCCATCAAGGGCAGAAATGAAAAACTGTTTTTT,CAIKGRNEKLFF
TRBJ2-7,.,TRBV5-4,few,TGTGCCAGCAGCCAACCGGGCCTACACGAGCAGTACTTC,CASSQPGLHEQYF
TRBJ2-1,.,TRBV29-1,.,TGCAGCGTTGACGCGGGACTCCTGAGCTCCTACAATGAGCAGTTCTTC,CSVDAGLLSSYNEQFF
TRBJ1-1,TRBD1,TRBV6-6,.,TGTGCCAGCAGTCTCGGGACAGCGAACACTGAAGCTTTCTTT,CASSLGTANTEAFF
TRBJ1-4,TRBD1,TRBV28,.,TGTGCCAGCATGACAGGGCTTAATGAAAAACTGTTTTTT,CASMTGLNEKLFF
TRBJ1-2,.,TRBV5-8,.,TGTGCCAGCACCTATGATGGCGACACCTTC,CASTYDGDTF
TRBJ2-2,.,TRBV27,.,TGTGCCAGCAGTATTCCGGGCGGGGAGCTGTTTTTT,CASSIPGGELFF
TRBJ1-2,.,TRBV19,.,TGTGCCAGTAGTATATCGGCAGACCCTGGCTACACCTTC,CASSISADPGYTF
TRBJ2-4,.,TRBV30,.,TGTGCCTGGAGTGTACTCCCAATAGCCAAAAACATTCAGTACTTC,CAWSVLPIAKNIQYF
TRBJ1-2,.,TRBV19,.,TGTGCCAGTAGTAACAGGATCTATGGCTACACCTTC,CASSNRIYGYTF
TRBJ1-5,.,TRBV19,.,TGTGCCAGTAGATTGGGTGGACCACTTCCCAATCAGCCCCAGCATTTT,CASRLGGPLPNQPQHF
TRBJ2-7,.,TRBV9,.,TGTGCCAGCAGCGTAGCTTACAACCACGAGCAGTACTTC,CASSVAYNHEQYF
TRBJ2-7,.,TRBV19,.,TGTGCCAGTAGTCCAAGGTTGACCTCCTACGAGCAGTACTTC,CASSPRLTSYEQYF
TRBJ1-1,.,TRBV18,.,TGTGCCAGCTCCCAGGGTAACACTGAAGCTTTCTTT,CASSQGNTEAFF
TRBJ2-7,TRBD1,TRBV7-8,.,TGTGCCAGCAGCCAGACAGGGTTGCCCTACGAGCAGTACTTC,CASSQTGLPYEQYF
TRBJ2-1,.,TRBV6-2/TRBV6-3,.,TGTGCCAGCCGCCGGCAGGGGGGATACAATGAGCAGTTCTTC,CASRRQGGYNEQFF
TRBJ2-6,.,TRBV4-3,.,TGCGCCAGCAGCGGACACTCTGGGGCCAACGTCCTGACTTTC,CASSGHSGANVLTF
TRBJ2-2,TRBD2,TRBV7-2,.,TGTGCCAGCAGCTTAGTTCGGACTAGCGGCGGGGAGCTGTTTTTT,CASSLVRTSGGELFF
TRBJ2-7,TRBD2,TRBV19,.,TGTGCCAGTAGTATAGGGCGGGAGGTGCCATACGAGCAGTACTTC,CASSIGREVPYEQYF
TRBJ1-6,.,TRBV28,.,TGTGCCAGCAGTTTTACTCAGGGACACTTTAATTCACCCCTCCACTTT,CASSFTQGHFNSPLHF
TRBJ2-7,TRBD1,TRBV9,.,TGTGCCAGCAGCCCTGGGGACAGGGCCTACGAGCAGTACTTC,CASSPGDRAYEQYF
TRBJ1-2,.,TRBV5-1,.,TGCGCCAGCAGTGTCGCAGGACAAGACCACTATGGCTACACCTTC,CASSVAGQDHYGYTF
TRBJ1-1,.,TRBV5-1,.,TGCGCCAGCAGTTTTGAGGGTGGGACACTTACTGAAGCTTTCTTT,CASSFEGGTLTEAFF
TRBJ2-7,.,TRBV25-1,.,TGTGCCAGTACTAAAGGACAGAGCTACGAGCAGTACTTC,CASTKGQSYEQYF
TRBJ2-5,TRBD1,TRBV19,.,TGTGCCAGTTCACCCGGGACAGGGGCAGAGACCCAGTACTTC,CASSPGTGAETQYF
TRBJ2-7,TRBD2,TRBV7-8,.,TGTGCCAGCAGCTTAGGCCTAGCGGGAGGCGGTTACGCCTACGAGCAGTACTTC,CASSLGLAGGGYAYEQYF
TRBJ2-3,.,TRBV29-1,.,TGCAGCGTTGAACTGGGGGGCAAGGGGGAAGATACGCAGTATTTT,CSVELGGKGEDTQYF
TRBJ1-1,TRBD1,TRBV2,.,TGTGCCAGCAGACGACAGGGTTCTATGAACACTGAAGCTTTCTTT,CASRRQGSMNTEAFF
TRBJ2-1,.,TRBV10-3,once,TGTGCCATCAGTGAGCGGTCCGACTACCACAATGAGCAGTTCTTC,CAISERSDYHNEQFF